This is a list of T cell receptor beta chains from one sample in a study of blood T cell repertoires in COVID-19. Produced via immunoSEQ multiplex PCR; TCRdb's table is partial and in-frame only. The sample lists about 160,000 clones; approximately 92% were seen once. Sequencing used peripheral blood. These receptors were collected from a woman in her forties or fifties with acute or convalescent COVID-19. CDR3s include the opening cysteine and the closing phenylalanine or tryptophan. D genes are given only for firm matches. The size field is filled for only some rows; it gives once, few, many or a size class.

j_call: TRBJ1-5; clone_size: once; d_call: .; cdr3_length: 13; v_call: TRBV7-2; cdr3_nt: TGTGCCTCACAGGGTTACAGCAATCAGCCCCAGCATTTT; cdr3_aa: CASQGYSNQPQHF
j_call: TRBJ1-2; clone_size: .; d_call: .; cdr3_length: 15; v_call: TRBV4-1; cdr3_nt: TGCGCCAGCAGCCAAGATCGAGCGGCTTACTATGGCTACACCTTC; cdr3_aa: CASSQDRAAYYGYTF
j_call: TRBJ1-1; clone_size: .; d_call: .; cdr3_length: 15; v_call: TRBV10-3; cdr3_nt: TGTGCCATCAGTGAGTCTTCAGGGGCGTACACTGAAGCTTTCTTT; cdr3_aa: CAISESSGAYTEAFF
j_call: TRBJ1-1; clone_size: .; d_call: .; cdr3_length: 13; v_call: TRBV20-1; cdr3_nt: TGCAGTGCTAGTCAGGGGAGGAACACTGAAGCTTTCTTT; cdr3_aa: CSASQGRNTEAFF
j_call: TRBJ2-1; clone_size: .; d_call: TRBD1; cdr3_length: 15; v_call: TRBV27; cdr3_nt: TGTGCCAGCAGTGAGACAGGGGCCTCCTACAATGAGCAGTTCTTC; cdr3_aa: CASSETGASYNEQFF
j_call: TRBJ2-7; clone_size: .; d_call: .; cdr3_length: 12; v_call: TRBV18; cdr3_nt: TGTGCCAGCTCACAAGGGGCCTACGAGCAGTACTTC; cdr3_aa: CASSQGAYEQYF
j_call: TRBJ1-5; clone_size: .; d_call: .; cdr3_length: 16; v_call: TRBV4-1; cdr3_nt: TGCGCCAGCAGCCAAGATCTCGGTTCGAGCAATCAGCCCCAGCATTTT; cdr3_aa: CASSQDLGSSNQPQHF
j_call: TRBJ1-1; clone_size: few; d_call: .; cdr3_length: 15; v_call: TRBV2; cdr3_nt: TGTGCCAGCAGTCTGTACAGCACGTCGAACACTGAAGCTTTCTTT; cdr3_aa: CASSLYSTSNTEAFF
j_call: TRBJ1-3; clone_size: .; d_call: TRBD1; cdr3_length: 16; v_call: TRBV9; cdr3_nt: TGTGCCAGCGGGGGACAGGAGCCATACTCTGGAAACACCATATATTTT; cdr3_aa: CASGGQEPYSGNTIYF
j_call: TRBJ1-1; clone_size: .; d_call: .; cdr3_length: 11; v_call: TRBV29-1; cdr3_nt: TGCAGCGTCAACATGAACACTGAAGCTTTCTTT; cdr3_aa: CSVNMNTEAFF
j_call: TRBJ1-5; clone_size: .; d_call: .; cdr3_length: 15; v_call: TRBV7-8; cdr3_nt: TGTGCCAGCAGCTTTGGGGGCACGTCGGATCAGCCCCAGCATTTT; cdr3_aa: CASSFGGTSDQPQHF
j_call: TRBJ2-5; clone_size: .; d_call: TRBD1; cdr3_length: 17; v_call: TRBV18; cdr3_nt: TGTGCCAGCTCACCGTATCAGGACAGGGGAATGAGGGAGACCCAGTACTTC; cdr3_aa: CASSPYQDRGMRETQYF
j_call: TRBJ2-2; clone_size: .; d_call: .; cdr3_length: 17; v_call: TRBV28; cdr3_nt: TGTGCCAGCAGCCCCTGGTTTGTAGATCCGAACACCGGGGAGCTGTTTTTT; cdr3_aa: CASSPWFVDPNTGELFF
j_call: TRBJ1-6; clone_size: .; d_call: .; cdr3_length: 15; v_call: TRBV3-1/TRBV3-2; cdr3_nt: TGTGCCAGCAGCCCTTATCGACTGAGAAATTCACCCCTCCACTTT; cdr3_aa: CASSPYRLRNSPLHF
j_call: TRBJ2-5; clone_size: .; d_call: TRBD1; cdr3_length: 16; v_call: TRBV2; cdr3_nt: TGTGCCAGCAGTGATCCTGACAGGGGCGTTCAAGAGACCCAGTACTTC; cdr3_aa: CASSDPDRGVQETQYF
j_call: TRBJ2-5; clone_size: .; d_call: TRBD2; cdr3_length: 15; v_call: TRBV5-8; cdr3_nt: TGTGCCAGCAGCCGGGAATTAGCGGGGGTAGAGACCCAGTACTTC; cdr3_aa: CASSRELAGVETQYF
j_call: TRBJ2-5; clone_size: .; d_call: .; cdr3_length: 14; v_call: TRBV7-9; cdr3_nt: TGTGCCAGCAGCTTACCGGGGACTCAAGAGACCCAGTACTTC; cdr3_aa: CASSLPGTQETQYF
j_call: TRBJ1-4; clone_size: .; d_call: .; cdr3_length: 15; v_call: TRBV15; cdr3_nt: TGTGCCACCAGCAGAGACAGGGTTACTAATGAAAAACTGTTTTTT; cdr3_aa: CATSRDRVTNEKLFF
j_call: TRBJ2-1; clone_size: .; d_call: .; cdr3_length: 14; v_call: TRBV4-3; cdr3_nt: TGCGCCAGCAGCCAGGAGACTATTAGGAATGAGCAGTTCTTC; cdr3_aa: CASSQETIRNEQFF
j_call: TRBJ2-1; clone_size: .; d_call: .; cdr3_length: 14; v_call: TRBV6-2/TRBV6-3; cdr3_nt: TGTGCCAGCAGTTTTCGGACTGGTACCAATGAGCAGTTCTTC; cdr3_aa: CASSFRTGTNEQFF
j_call: TRBJ2-1; clone_size: .; d_call: .; cdr3_length: 15; v_call: TRBV18; cdr3_nt: TGTGCCAGCTCACCGCTCCGGACTCTCTCGGTTGAGCAGTTCTTC; cdr3_aa: CASSPLRTLSVEQFF
j_call: TRBJ1-5; clone_size: .; d_call: .; cdr3_length: 15; v_call: TRBV6-6; cdr3_nt: TGTGCCAGCAGATACCGGGAGAGCCTTAATCAGCCCCAGCATTTT; cdr3_aa: CASRYRESLNQPQHF
j_call: TRBJ1-2; clone_size: .; d_call: .; cdr3_length: 15; v_call: TRBV6-5; cdr3_nt: TGTGCCAGCAGTCCTTGGACTCCAGGCCCCTATGGCTACACCTTC; cdr3_aa: CASSPWTPGPYGYTF
j_call: TRBJ1-1; clone_size: few; d_call: .; cdr3_length: 16; v_call: TRBV28; cdr3_nt: TGTGCCAGCACCTTTTTGGACAGACTCATGAACACTGAAGCTTTCTTT; cdr3_aa: CASTFLDRLMNTEAFF
j_call: TRBJ1-2; clone_size: .; d_call: .; cdr3_length: 14; v_call: TRBV7-9; cdr3_nt: TGTGCCAGCAGCTTAGACAGGAACGAGGAGGGCTACACCTTC; cdr3_aa: CASSLDRNEEGYTF
j_call: TRBJ1-1; clone_size: .; d_call: .; cdr3_length: 15; v_call: TRBV14; cdr3_nt: TGTGCCAGCAGCCAAGTTGGGGGCGCTTACACTGAAGCTTTCTTT; cdr3_aa: CASSQVGGAYTEAFF
j_call: TRBJ1-2; clone_size: once; d_call: TRBD1; cdr3_length: 16; v_call: TRBV30; cdr3_nt: TGTGCCTGGAGTGTATCCCGGACAGGGGGGCTATATGGCTACACCTTC; cdr3_aa: CAWSVSRTGGLYGYTF
j_call: TRBJ2-2; clone_size: .; d_call: .; cdr3_length: 11; v_call: TRBV28; cdr3_nt: TGTGCCGGCTCAGGGACCGGGGAGCTGTTTTTT; cdr3_aa: CAGSGTGELFF
j_call: TRBJ1-1; clone_size: .; d_call: .; cdr3_length: 11; v_call: TRBV10-3; cdr3_nt: TGTGCCATCAGTGGGGGGGTCGAAGCTTTCTTT; cdr3_aa: CAISGGVEAFF
j_call: TRBJ1-2; clone_size: .; d_call: .; cdr3_length: 13; v_call: TRBV28; cdr3_nt: TGTGCCAGCAGAGTGCGGGGGGCGGCTGGCTACACCTTC; cdr3_aa: CASRVRGAAGYTF
j_call: TRBJ1-1; clone_size: .; d_call: .; cdr3_length: 15; v_call: TRBV6-2/TRBV6-3; cdr3_nt: TGTGCCAGCAGTCAACGCGGACAGCAGAACACTGAAGCTTTCTTT; cdr3_aa: CASSQRGQQNTEAFF
j_call: TRBJ2-7; clone_size: .; d_call: .; cdr3_length: 14; v_call: TRBV5-1; cdr3_nt: TGCGCCAGCAGCTTGGTACCCCTCCCGGGGGAGCAGTACTTC; cdr3_aa: CASSLVPLPGEQYF